The next 8 T cell receptor beta chains were all read from a single sample in a study of T cell repertoires and Cas9 in healthy adults. The method was immunoSEQ multiplex PCR; TCRdb's version includes in-frame clones alone and lacks a portion of them. This repertoire shows about 13,000 clones, 89% found once; its top ten account for roughly 1.5%. The material sequenced was Tregs (CD4+, CD25+, CD127-, CD137-, CD154-) from PBMCs; culture status not recorded. The origin of the receptors is a human donor in good health.

The chain combines TRBV15 with TRBJ2-3, with D tentatively TRBD2 (5 bases). V was shortened by 0 bases and J by 4 bases, with 5 bases between the two germline ends. The CDR3 consists of 13 residues. Germline-derived CDR1 and CDR2 are LNHNV and YYDKDF (reference sequence). The CDR3 sequence is CATSRERADTQYF. CDR3 nucleotide sequence: TGTGCCACCAGCAGAGAGAGGGCAGATACGCAGTATTTT.

V gene TRBV15 combines with J gene TRBJ1-5; 12 positions match TRBD1. This CDR3 has 15 amino acids. Germline trimming cut 9 bases from V and 4 bases from J; bases unmatched to any gene: 7. Per germline, CDR1 LNHNV and CDR2 YYDKDF (reference sequence). CDR3 amino acids: CATGQGARINQPQHF. CDR3 DNA: TGTGCCACGGGACAGGGGGCCAGAATAAATCAGCCCCAGCATTTT.

CDR3 nucleotides: TGCGCCAGCAGCTTGGAATTCGGGGGGAACGGCTACACCTTC. Translating gives CASSLEFGGNGYTF. This sequence joins TRBV5-1 and TRBJ1-2; a weak D match, TRBD1 (5 bases). This CDR3 spans 14 amino acids. The V and J ends lost 0 bases and 8 bases respectively, with 14 bases between them. The germline CDR1 and CDR2 sequences are SGHRS and YFSETQ. Full variable domain (outside the CDR3, taken from reference TRBV5-1 and TRBJ1-2): KAGVTQTPRYLIKTRGQQVTLSCSPISGHRSVSWYQQTPGQGLQFLFEYFSETQRNKGNFPGRFSGRQFSNSRSEMNVSTLELGDSALYLCASSLEFGGNGYTFGSGTRLTVV.

The gene calls are TRBV7-2 and TRBJ2-3, with 10 bases lining up with TRBD2. This CDR3 is built from 16 residues. The J segment lost 2 bases and the V segment lost 3 bases, leaving 5 bases of the junction unmatched. CDR1 is SGHTA, CDR2 FQGNSA, per germline. CDR3 nucleotide sequence: TGTGCCAGCAGCTTGAGTAGCGGGGGGTACACAGATACGCAGTATTTT. This codes for CASSLSSGGYTDTQYF.

The chain employs TRBV7-2 and TRBJ1-5; D call uncertain. This CDR3 is 14 amino acids long. Germline V lookup: CDR1 SGHTA, CDR2 FQGNSA. Trimming removed 5 bases at V and 3 bases at J, with 11 bases between. DNA for the CDR3: TGTGCCAGCAGCAATAGTCGATACAATCAGCCCCAGCATTTT. It yields the protein CASSNSRYNQPQHF. Complete variable domain (other parts from reference TRBV7-2 and TRBJ1-5): GAGVSQSPSNKVTEKGKDVELRCDPISGHTALYWYRQSLGQGLEFLIYFQGNSAPDKSGLPSDRFSAERTGGSVSTLTIQRTQQEDSAVYLCASSNSRYNQPQHFGDGTRLSIL.

The chain has TRBV10-1 and TRBJ2-7, with D unclear. Trimming shortened V by 4 bases and J by 2 bases, and 30 bases separated the two germline ends. Germline lookup yields CDR1 WNHNN and CDR2 SYGVQD (reference sequence). This CDR3 has 20 residues. CDR3 in amino acids: CASSVPPRPLVILFPYEQYV. DNA of the CDR3: TGCGCCAGCAGTGTTCCCCCAAGGCCCCTAGTGATACTTTTTCCCTACGAGCAGTACGTC.

This clone turned up a few times. This chain joins TRBV5-1 and TRBJ2-7; 8 bases match TRBD2. CDR1 SGHRS and CDR2 YFSETQ come from the germline V gene. The junction had 9 bases not matched to a gene; V was cut back by 0 bases and J by 7 bases. The length of the CDR3 is 15 residues. The CDR3 DNA sequence: TGCGCCAGCAGCTTGGACGGGGGGGACTTTGTTGAGCAGTACGTC. Its protein is CASSLDGGDFVEQYV.

J is TRBJ1-2 and V is TRBV19; possible D gene TRBD1, 5 bases. The V end lost 5 bases, the J end lost 2 bases, and 9 bases lay between the germline ends. The CDR3 has 13 residues. Germline loops: CDR1 LNHDA, CDR2 SQIVND (reference sequence). Here the CDR3 DNA reads TGTGCCAGTAGTGTGTCAGGGAACTATGGCTACACCTTC. Translated: CASSVSGNYGYTF.